This T cell receptor (beta chain) is from a study of T cell responses to AZD1222 COVID-19 vaccine (dated by TCRdb to the early 2020s). General notes on the study: TCR sequencing covered 230 or so trial participants: 200 to 220 given two doses of AZD1222 and about 26 given two doses of MenACWY control vaccine. Enrollment into the trials was organized by age into subgroups of 18-55, 56-69 and 70-plus years, and those subgroups contained approximately 160, 26 and 62 TCR-sequenced participants, respectively.

What the authors observed across the whole study: After two AZD1222 doses, spike-specific TCR breadth and depth were significantly higher than at day 0 and than in MenACWY recipients. Because no samples from the day 14 peak response were available, repertoires could be characterized only after the peak T cell response. Most participants were white British and females outnumbered males, and the authors suggested that clonal diversity may have been underestimated. Epitopes outside the regions mutated in the B.1.351 and B.1.1.7 variants were reportedly recognized by nearly half of the unique spike-specific TCRs. Conclusions about previously exposed vaccinees were limited because only a handful of AZD1222 recipients were SARS-CoV-2 seropositive at baseline. Vaccine-associated CD4 TCRs spanned the whole spike protein, with dominant responses in regions 160-218 and 743-854. The 56-69-year group was small, and its depth increase did not reach significance, likely because of low power.

V ends up 1 base short and J 4 bases short, with an unmatched junction base count of 4. Measured from the cysteine to the phenylalanine, the CDR3 is 16 residues long. Of the read, only the CDR3 DNA is kept; its 48 bases are in frame from base 1. CDR1 and CDR2, looked up from the germline V gene (reference sequence), are LNHNV and YYDKDF. The CDR3 regions of human TCRbeta chains were subjected to immunosequencing. In the original analysis: TCRs in the repertoires were compared against a reference library of SARS-CoV-2-specific TCRs that had been generated with the MIRA antigen-specificity platform. Breadth meant the fraction of unique TCRs that were SARS-CoV-2-associated, whereas depth meant the fraction of total T cells that were SARS-CoV-2-associated. Using the MIRA data, each spike-specific TCR was assigned both to the spike region to which the TCR was reactive and to a CD4 or CD8 class. Log10-transformed breadth and depth values were compared by one-way ANOVA with Sidak's multiple comparisons tests. TCRdb holds this immuneACCESS table with in-frame rearrangements only. Some clones are missing; in checked studies, unresolved V genes explain under half, and the rest has no known cause. V, J and clone size reflect that table, while D and trimming were determined from the DNA. The sample table shows about 31,000 clones, and around 87% are seen once. The ten largest clones take up 12% to 15% of the sample.

With respect to this clone: This clone's antigen is unknown. Base qualities were left out, and no much larger clone turns up one base away.

According to the study, the label for this sample's time point signals: about 28 days (+/-7) after the second vaccine dose. Because spike-specific TCR depth and breadth did not differ between the two schedules, AZD1222 recipients who got a second dose at roughly 4 weeks were pooled with those who got a second dose at roughly 12 weeks. The vaccinee samples were drawn from two UK trials, COV001 and COV002, one of which was a single-blind randomized controlled phase 2/3 trial testing AZD1222 (ChAdOx1 nCoV-19) in healthy adults. For TCRbeta chain sequencing, PBMC samples were collected from trial participants at day 0 and at day 28 after the second dose.

The sample in question was peripheral blood, obtained 28 days after the second AZD1222 dose. The rearrangement combines TRBV15 with TRBJ2-1; TRBD1 fits 10 bases in the junction. This TCR was recovered from an adult who received the AZD1222 COVID-19 vaccine. The CDR3 in this case is CATSRVAGQGYNEQFF. The DNA is as follows: TGTGCCACCAGCAGAGTCGCGGGACAGGGGTACAATGAGCAGTTCTTC. Where the CDR3 stops, the reference TRBV15 and TRBJ2-1 genes take over; the full variable domain is DAMVIQNPRYQVTQFGKPVTLSCSQTLNHNVMYWYQQKSSQAPKLLFHYYDKDFNNEADTPDNFQSRRPNTSFCFLDIRSPGLGDTAMYLCATSRVAGQGYNEQFFGPGTRLTVL.